This T cell receptor (beta chain) came from a study of vaccination and CD4 T cells after COVID-19. Study information: Once diagnosed, patients had post-COVID samples drawn a median 101 days later (range 35 to 161).

Sequenced with the Oncomine TCR Beta short-read assay was DNA taken from cultured CD4+ T cells. TCRdb reprocessed the PCR reads via MiXCR and lists one record per CDR3 protein. The repertoire consists of approximately 12,000 distinct CDR3 sequences, with 55% to 65% occurring once and the leading ten covering around 8%. This CDR3 is 15 amino acids long. Trimming removed 6 bases from V and 8 bases from J, with 17 bases in between. Germline lookup yields CDR1 SGHTA and CDR2 FQGNSA. Treatment specified: roughly 11-day PBMC culture with coronavirus spike peptide pools or control peptides (ViraFEST assay). The culture of about 2 million PBMCs per well included about 9.7 IU/ml IL-2 and around 11 ug/ml peptide pools. Negative selection isolated the CD4+ T cells once the cells had been cultured for around 9 days. This clonotype is a singleton in its sample. The antigen is unknown.

The V gene is TRBV7-2, the J gene TRBJ1-6; a weak D match, TRBD1 (5 bases). The material sequenced was CD4+ T cells from blood, cultured in vitro. This clonotype was sampled from a human donor who had recovered from COVID-19. The CDR3 loop reads CASSATGTRDSPLHF. The CDR3 coding sequence is TGTGCCAGCAGTGCGACCGGGACGCGGGATTCACCCCTCCACTTT.